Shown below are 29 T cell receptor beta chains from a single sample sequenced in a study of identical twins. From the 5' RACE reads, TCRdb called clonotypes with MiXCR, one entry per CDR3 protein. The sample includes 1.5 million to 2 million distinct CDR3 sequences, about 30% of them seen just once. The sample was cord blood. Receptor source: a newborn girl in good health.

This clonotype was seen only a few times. CDR3 sequence (DNA): TGTGCCAGCAAAGTCAGGGGCCCAGATACGCAGTATTTT. It is translated as CASKVRGPDTQYF. The V call is TRBV2, the J call TRBJ2-3; a possible D gene is TRBD1 (6 bases). This CDR3 is built from 13 residues. The germline V gene encodes CDR1 SNHLY and CDR2 FYNNEI. Trimming left V 7 bases short and J 4 bases short, with 12 bases between.

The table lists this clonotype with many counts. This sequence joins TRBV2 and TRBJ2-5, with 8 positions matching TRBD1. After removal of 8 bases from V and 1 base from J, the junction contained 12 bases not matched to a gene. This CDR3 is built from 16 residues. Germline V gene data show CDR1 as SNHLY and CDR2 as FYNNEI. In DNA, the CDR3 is TGTGCCAGCGGGACAGGCATATTCAGGGTCCAAGAGACCCAGTACTTC. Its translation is CASGTGIFRVQETQYF.

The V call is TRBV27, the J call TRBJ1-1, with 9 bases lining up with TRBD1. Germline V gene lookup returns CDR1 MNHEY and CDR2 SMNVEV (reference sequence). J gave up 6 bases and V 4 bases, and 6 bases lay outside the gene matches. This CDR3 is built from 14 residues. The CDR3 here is CASSSWTGDAEAFF. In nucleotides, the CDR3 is TGTGCCAGCAGTTCATGGACAGGGGACGCTGAAGCTTTCTTT.

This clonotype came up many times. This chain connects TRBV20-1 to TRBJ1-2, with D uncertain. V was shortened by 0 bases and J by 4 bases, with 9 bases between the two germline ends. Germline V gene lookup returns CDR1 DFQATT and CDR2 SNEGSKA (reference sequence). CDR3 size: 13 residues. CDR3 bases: TGCAGTGCTAGAGACCCAGGCCCCTATGGCTACACCTTC. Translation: CSARDPGPYGYTF.

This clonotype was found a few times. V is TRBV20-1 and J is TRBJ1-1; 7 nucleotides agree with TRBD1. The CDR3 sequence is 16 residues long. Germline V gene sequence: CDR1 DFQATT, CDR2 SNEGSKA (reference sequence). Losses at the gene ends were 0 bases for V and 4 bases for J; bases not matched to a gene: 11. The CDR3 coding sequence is TGCAGTGCTAGAGATCCGGGACAGCGAGGGCCCACTGAAGCTTTCTTT. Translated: CSARDPGQRGPTEAFF.

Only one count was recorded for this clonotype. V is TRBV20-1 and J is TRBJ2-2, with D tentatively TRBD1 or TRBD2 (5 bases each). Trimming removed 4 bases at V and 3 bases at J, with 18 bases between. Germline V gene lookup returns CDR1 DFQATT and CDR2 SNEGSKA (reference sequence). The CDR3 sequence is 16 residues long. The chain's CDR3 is CSATRDPHPDTGELFF. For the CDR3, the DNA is TGCAGTGCTACCCGGGACCCCCATCCAGACACCGGGGAGCTGTTTTTT.

The CDR3 region is CASSLTGGNYEQYF. CDR3 in DNA: TGCGCCAGCAGCTTGACAGGGGGCAACTACGAGCAGTACTTC. The chain joins TRBV5-1 to TRBJ2-7; 9 positions match TRBD1. This CDR3 is 14 amino acids long. Germline V lookup: CDR1 SGHRS, CDR2 YFSETQ. The V gene end was trimmed by 1 base and the J gene end by 3 bases; junction bases not matched to a gene: 2.

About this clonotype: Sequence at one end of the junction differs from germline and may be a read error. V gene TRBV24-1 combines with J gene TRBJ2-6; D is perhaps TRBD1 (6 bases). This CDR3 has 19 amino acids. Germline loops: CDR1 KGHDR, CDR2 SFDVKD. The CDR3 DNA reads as TGTGCCACCAGTGATTGGAAAACAGGGACCCATTCTGGGGCCAACATCCTGACTTTC. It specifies CATSDWKTGTHSGANILTF.

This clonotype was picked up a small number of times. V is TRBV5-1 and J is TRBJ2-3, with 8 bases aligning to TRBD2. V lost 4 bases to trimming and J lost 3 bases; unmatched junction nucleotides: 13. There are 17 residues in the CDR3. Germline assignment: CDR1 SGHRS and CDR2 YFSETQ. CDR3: CASSLSSGKDGTDTQYF. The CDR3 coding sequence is TGCGCCAGCAGCCTAAGTAGCGGGAAGGATGGAACAGATACGCAGTATTTT.

The CDR3 loop is CAISELSYGYTF. CDR3 DNA sequence: TGTGCCATCAGTGAACTGAGCTATGGCTACACCTTC. V gene TRBV10-3 combines with J gene TRBJ1-2, with D unclear. The CDR3 has 12 residues. CDR1 and CDR2 from the germline V gene are ENHRY and SYGVKD. The V and J ends lost 3 bases and 4 bases respectively, with 6 bases between them.

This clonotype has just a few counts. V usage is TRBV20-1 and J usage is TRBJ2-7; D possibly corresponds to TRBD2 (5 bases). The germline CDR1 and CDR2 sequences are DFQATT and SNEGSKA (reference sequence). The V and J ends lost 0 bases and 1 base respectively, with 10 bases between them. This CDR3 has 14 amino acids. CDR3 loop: CSARDTAGSYEQYF. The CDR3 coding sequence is TGCAGTGCTAGAGATACGGCGGGTTCCTACGAGCAGTACTTC.

The CDR3 coding sequence is TGTGCCAGCAGCCGGACAGGGAGGGGAAACATTCAGTACTTC. It is translated as CASSRTGRGNIQYF. The V call is TRBV3-1, the J call TRBJ2-4, with D possibly matching TRBD1 (8 bases). There are 14 residues in the CDR3. Trimming shortened V by 4 bases and J by 6 bases, and 13 bases separated the two germline ends. The V gene's germline CDR1 is LGHDT and CDR2 YNNKEL (reference sequence).

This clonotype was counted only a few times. The CDR3 sequence: CASSYRSLAGGRQFF. The CDR3 DNA follows: TGTGCCAGCAGTTACCGTTCCCTAGCGGGGGGCAGGCAGTTCTTC. The V gene is TRBV6-2 or TRBV6-3, the J gene TRBJ2-1, with TRBD2 matching over 11 bases. The junction had 9 bases not matched to a gene; V was cut back by 2 bases and J by 12 bases. This CDR3 contains 15 residues. Germline loops: CDR1 MNHEY, CDR2 SVGEGT.

CDR3 coding DNA: TGTGCCAGCAGCCAAGTCCGGCAGGGGAACACTGAAGCTTTCTTT. This encodes CASSQVRQGNTEAFF. The chain carries TRBV4-2 and TRBJ1-1; possibly TRBD1 for D (5 bases). Germline V gives CDR1 LGHNA, CDR2 YNFKEQ. The CDR3 spans 15 residues. V was cut by 1 base and J by 1 base, with 10 bases left in between.

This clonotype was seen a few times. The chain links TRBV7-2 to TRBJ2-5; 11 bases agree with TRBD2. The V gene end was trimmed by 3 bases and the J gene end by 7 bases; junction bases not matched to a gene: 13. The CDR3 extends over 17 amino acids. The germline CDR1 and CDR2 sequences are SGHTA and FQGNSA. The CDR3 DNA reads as TGTGCCAGCAGCTTTTGGGAGACTAGCGGGAAAGGGGGGACCCAGTACTTC. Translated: CASSFWETSGKGGTQYF.

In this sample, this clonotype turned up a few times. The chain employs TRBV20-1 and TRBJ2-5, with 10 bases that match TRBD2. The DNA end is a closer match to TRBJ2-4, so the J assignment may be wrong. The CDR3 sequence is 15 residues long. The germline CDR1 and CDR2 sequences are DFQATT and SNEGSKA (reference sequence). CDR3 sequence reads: CSARASGGAPDIQYF. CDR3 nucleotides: TGCAGTGCTAGAGCGAGCGGGGGGGCCCCGGACATTCAGTACTTC.

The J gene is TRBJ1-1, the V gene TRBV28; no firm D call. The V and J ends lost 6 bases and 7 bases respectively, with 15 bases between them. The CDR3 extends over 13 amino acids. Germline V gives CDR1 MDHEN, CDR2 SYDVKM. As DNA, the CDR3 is TGTGCCAGCAGCCACCCTTGGGGAGATGAAGCTTTCTTT. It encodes CASSHPWGDEAFF.

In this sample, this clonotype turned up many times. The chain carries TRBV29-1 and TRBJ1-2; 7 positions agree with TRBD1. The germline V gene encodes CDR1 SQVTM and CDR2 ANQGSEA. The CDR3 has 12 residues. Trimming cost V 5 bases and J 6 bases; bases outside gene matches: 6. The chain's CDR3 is CSVPRTGDGYTF. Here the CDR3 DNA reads TGCAGCGTTCCCCGGACAGGTGATGGCTACACCTTC.

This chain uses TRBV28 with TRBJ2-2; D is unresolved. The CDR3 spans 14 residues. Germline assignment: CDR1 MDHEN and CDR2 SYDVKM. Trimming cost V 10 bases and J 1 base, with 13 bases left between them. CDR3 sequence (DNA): TGTGCCACCCTCCGTACAAGGAACACCGGGGAGCTGTTTTTT. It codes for CATLRTRNTGELFF.

The CDR3 loop is CASSYTSGSSYNEQYF. The DNA for the CDR3 is TGTGCCAGCAGCTACACTAGCGGTAGCTCCTACAATGAGCAGTACTTC. The chain recombines TRBV7-2 with TRBJ2-1; 8 nucleotides match TRBD2. Matching the DNA end better, TRBJ2-7 makes the J call doubtful. Per germline, CDR1 SGHTA and CDR2 FQGNSA. The CDR3 covers 16 residues.

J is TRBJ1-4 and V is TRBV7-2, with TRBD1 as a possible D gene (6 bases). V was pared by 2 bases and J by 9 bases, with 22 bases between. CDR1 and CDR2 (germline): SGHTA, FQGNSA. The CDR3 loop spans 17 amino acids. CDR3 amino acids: CASSLTGAQGSRKKLFF. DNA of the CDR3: TGTGCCAGCAGCTTAACTGGTGCACAGGGTAGTCGGAAAAAACTGTTTTTT.

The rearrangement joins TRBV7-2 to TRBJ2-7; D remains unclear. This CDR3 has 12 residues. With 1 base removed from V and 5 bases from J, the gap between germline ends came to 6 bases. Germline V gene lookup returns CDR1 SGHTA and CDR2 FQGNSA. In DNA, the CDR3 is TGTGCCAGCAGCTTAGTTCCGCACGAGCAGTACTTC. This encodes CASSLVPHEQYF.

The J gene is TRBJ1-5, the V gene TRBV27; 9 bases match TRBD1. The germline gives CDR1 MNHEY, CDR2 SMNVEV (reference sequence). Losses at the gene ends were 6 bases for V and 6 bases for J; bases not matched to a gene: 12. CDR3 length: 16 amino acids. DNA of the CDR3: TGTGCCAGCAGATTTGACCGGACAGGGGCGGGTCAGCCCCAGCATTTT. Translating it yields CASRFDRTGAGQPQHF.

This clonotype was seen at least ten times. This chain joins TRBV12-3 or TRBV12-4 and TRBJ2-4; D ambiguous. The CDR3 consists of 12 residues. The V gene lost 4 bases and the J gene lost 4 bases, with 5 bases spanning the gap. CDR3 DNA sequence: TGTGCCAGCAGTTCCCGTAAAAACATTCAGTACTTC. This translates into CASSSRKNIQYF.

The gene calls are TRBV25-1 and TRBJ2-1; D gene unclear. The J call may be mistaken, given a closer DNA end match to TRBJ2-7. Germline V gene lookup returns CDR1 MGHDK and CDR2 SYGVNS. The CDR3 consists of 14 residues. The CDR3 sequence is CASSELRAYNEQYF. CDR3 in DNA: TGTGCCAGCAGTGAATTAAGAGCGTACAATGAGCAGTACTTC.

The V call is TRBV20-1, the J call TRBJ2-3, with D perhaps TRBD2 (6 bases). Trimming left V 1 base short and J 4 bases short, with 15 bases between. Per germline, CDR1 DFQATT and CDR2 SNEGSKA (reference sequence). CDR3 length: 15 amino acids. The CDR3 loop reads CSARATRIISDTQYF. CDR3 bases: TGCAGTGCTAGAGCGACTAGGATTATCTCAGATACGCAGTATTTT.

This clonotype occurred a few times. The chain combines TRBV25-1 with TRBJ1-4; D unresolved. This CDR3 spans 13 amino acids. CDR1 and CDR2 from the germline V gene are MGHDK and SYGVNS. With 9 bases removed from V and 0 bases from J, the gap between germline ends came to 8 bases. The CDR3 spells CASSTTTNEKLFF. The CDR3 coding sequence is TGTGCCAGTTCGACAACAACTAATGAAAAACTGTTTTTT. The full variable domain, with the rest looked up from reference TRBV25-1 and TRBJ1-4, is EADIYQTPRYLVIGTGKKITLECSQTMGHDKMYWYQQDPGMELHLIHYSYGVNSTEKGDLSSESTVSRIRTEHFPLTLESARPSHTSQYLCASSTTTNEKLFFGSGTQLSVL.

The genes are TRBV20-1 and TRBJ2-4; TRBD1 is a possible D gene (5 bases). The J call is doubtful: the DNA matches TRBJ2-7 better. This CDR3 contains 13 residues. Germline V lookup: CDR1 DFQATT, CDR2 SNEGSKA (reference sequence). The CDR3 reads CSARDRHRSEQYF. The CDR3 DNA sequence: TGCAGTGCTAGAGATAGGCACAGGAGCGAGCAGTACTTC.

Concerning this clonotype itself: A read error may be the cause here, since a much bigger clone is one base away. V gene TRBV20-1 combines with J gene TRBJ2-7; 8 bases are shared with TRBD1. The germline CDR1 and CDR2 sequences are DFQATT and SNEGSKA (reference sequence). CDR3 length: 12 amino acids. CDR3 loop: CSATGGAYEQNF. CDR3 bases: TGCAGTGCTACAGGGGGCGCCTACGAGCAGAACTTC.